This T cell receptor delta chain came from a study of DNA immune sequencing with unique molecular identifiers. In the study overall: Fluorescence-activated cell sorting enriched γδ T cells from PBMC. Sequencing input was about 100 ng for enriched and 1 ug for non-enriched PBMC DNA. Study conclusions and caveats: TRD diversity varied, with several healthy donors highly oligoclonal. The most frequent TRD pairing among healthy donor clonotypes was TRDV2-TRDJ1.

All 8 TRDV and 4 TRDJ genes were targeted in 32-plex amplification of genomic DNA. Adapter PCR followed two to three barcoding PCR cycles that attached a 12-nucleotide UMI. TCRdb re-processed the multiplex PCR reads via CATT. In the table there are some 2,500 delta-chain clones, 12% to 15% of which are singletons. This clone is medium-sized (0.01 to 0.1%) in the sample. No antigen is known for it. CDR1 and CDR2 from the germline V gene are GEAIGNYY and EKD. The CDR3 covers 18 residues. Unmatched junction bases numbered 16, after V lost 3 bases and J lost 3 bases. The rearrangement links TRDV2 to TRDJ1; 9 bases fit TRDD3. The TCR sequence derives from a human donor in good health. Sequenced sample: gamma-delta T cells from PBMCs. Here the CDR3 reads CACDPLVLGENGADKLIF. The DNA of the CDR3 is TGTGCCTGTGACCCTTTAGTACTGGGGGAGAACGGGGCCGATAAACTCATCTTT.